The next 16 T cell receptor beta chains were all read from a single sample in a study of intratumoral heterogeneity in liver cancer. Multiple geographically separated regions of the hepatocellular carcinoma nodule were sampled separately. TCRdb's copy holds only in-frame clones and misses some; the assay was immunoSEQ multiplex PCR. Among fewer than 6,500 clones listed, over 55% were seen once. The material was tumor tissue, obtained before any cancer treatment. These receptors all come from a woman between 70 and 85 years old with hepatocellular carcinoma.

The chain links TRBV9 to TRBJ2-1; 10 bases fit TRBD2. Trimming cost V 7 bases and J 8 bases; bases outside gene matches: 12. This CDR3 is built from 15 residues. The germline V gene has CDR1 SGDLS and CDR2 YYNGEE. The CDR3 coding sequence is TGTGCCAGCTCCTGGTCTAGCGGGAGTAACTATGAGCAGTTCTTC. As protein: CASSWSSGSNYEQFF.

The chain recombines TRBV24-1 with TRBJ2-1; 9 bases are shared with TRBD2. V shed 3 bases, J shed 5 bases, and the junction held 7 bases outside the gene matches. The CDR3 consists of 16 residues. Germline CDR1 is KGHDR and CDR2 is SFDVKD. The CDR3 here is CATSDRGVAGDNEQFF. The CDR3 region has the DNA TGTGCCACCAGTGATCGGGGGGTAGCGGGAGACAATGAGCAGTTCTTC.

J is TRBJ1-4 and V is TRBV9; TRBD1 matches at 10 bases. The ends lost 2 bases at V and 4 bases at J; junction bases unmatched: 2. This CDR3 comprises 15 residues. CDR1 SGDLS and CDR2 YYNGEE come from the germline V gene. Here the CDR3 reads CASSVGTGVNEKLFF. The CDR3 DNA sequence: TGTGCCAGCAGCGTTGGGACAGGGGTTAATGAAAAACTGTTTTTT. The whole variable domain, remainder taken from reference TRBV9 and TRBJ1-4, is DSGVTQTPKHLITATGQRVTLRCSPRSGDLSVYWYQQSLDQGLQFLIQYYNGEERAKGNILERFSAQQFPDLHSELNLSSLELGDSALYFCASSVGTGVNEKLFFGSGTQLSVL.

The chain employs TRBV2 and TRBJ2-7; weak D call: TRBD1 (6 bases). V was clipped by 6 bases and J by 2 bases, with 17 bases between them. CDR3 length equals 15 residues. The V gene's germline CDR1 is SNHLY and CDR2 FYNNEI. Written as DNA, the CDR3 is TGTGCCAGCAGCAAACACAGGGCCTCTGCCTACGAGCAGTACTTC. Translation gives CASSKHRASAYEQYF.

J is TRBJ2-1 and V is TRBV3-1 (or the pseudogene TRBV3-2), with D unclear. CDR3 length equals 13 residues. With 8 bases removed from V and 7 bases from J, the gap between germline ends came to 15 bases. CDR1 LGHDT and CDR2 YNNKEL come from the germline V gene (reference sequence). CDR3 sequence (DNA): TGTGCCAGCTCCGCCTTTTCTGGAAATGAGCAGTTCTTC. This gives the protein CASSAFSGNEQFF.

This chain uses TRBV29-1 with TRBJ2-3, with 11 bases matching TRBD2. Germline CDR1 SQVTM, CDR2 ANQGSEA. The CDR3 runs to 14 residues. V was pared by 5 bases and J by 4 bases, with 5 bases of the junction left unmatched. The CDR3 coding sequence is TGCAGCGTTACTAGCGGGAGTCTCCCAGATACGCAGTATTTT. Translation gives CSVTSGSLPDTQYF.

The chain has TRBV5-1 and TRBJ1-4, with unresolved D. Trimming removed 4 bases from V and 5 bases from J, with 18 bases in between. The CDR3 spans 16 residues. Germline CDR1 is SGHRS and CDR2 is YFSETQ. CDR3 sequence: CASSLHASEGNEKLFF. CDR3 DNA sequence: TGCGCCAGCAGCCTCCACGCATCAGAGGGCAATGAAAAACTGTTTTTT. The full variable domain, completed using reference TRBV5-1 and TRBJ1-4, is KAGVTQTPRYLIKTRGQQVTLSCSPISGHRSVSWYQQTPGQGLQFLFEYFSETQRNKGNFPGRFSGRQFSNSRSEMNVSTLELGDSALYLCASSLHASEGNEKLFFGSGTQLSVL.

The rearrangement uses TRBV5-1 and TRBJ2-1, with a possible D match to TRBD2 (6 bases). Trimming pared 4 bases from V and 9 bases from J, leaving 11 bases between. The CDR3 is 12 amino acids. Germline V gives CDR1 SGHRS, CDR2 YFSETQ. CDR3 sequence reads: CASSGGLFEQFF. CDR3 DNA: TGCGCCAGCAGCGGGGGGTTGTTTGAGCAGTTCTTC.

This clone has just one count. The V call is TRBV6-6, the J call TRBJ2-3; D is unclear. Germline V gene data show CDR1 as MNHNY and CDR2 as SVGAGI (reference sequence). The CDR3 has 11 residues. The V gene lost 6 bases and the J gene lost 3 bases, with 4 bases spanning the gap. CDR3 in amino acids: CASSRTDTQYF. Here the CDR3 DNA reads TGTGCCAGCAGCCGGACAGATACGCAGTATTTT.

This clone was picked up one time. This chain uses TRBV27 with TRBJ1-4, with 7 bases lining up with TRBD1. The trim removed 6 bases at V and 3 bases at J, leaving 4 bases unmatched. The CDR3 runs to 14 residues. Germline CDR1 is MNHEY and CDR2 is SMNVEV (reference sequence). The CDR3 loop reads CASRWTGSNEKLFF. CDR3 coding DNA: TGTGCCAGCAGATGGACAGGCTCTAATGAAAAACTGTTTTTT.

This clone was detected a few times. This chain connects TRBV6-5 to TRBJ2-3; TRBD1 matches 7 bases. This CDR3 contains 13 residues. Germline V gene lookup returns CDR1 MNHEY and CDR2 SVGAGI. V lost 8 bases to trimming and J lost 2 bases; unmatched junction nucleotides: 4. CDR3 DNA sequence: TGTGCCAGCCGGGGACAGAACACAGATACGCAGTATTTT. Its translation: CASRGQNTDTQYF.

V usage is TRBV27 and J usage is TRBJ1-5; D not certain. This CDR3 is 10 amino acids long. CDR1 and CDR2 from the germline V gene are MNHEY and SMNVEV (reference sequence). Written as DNA, the CDR3 is TGTGTGACGGGTTATCAGCCCCAGCATTTT. The encoded protein is CVTGYQPQHF.

By frequency in the sample, this clone is medium-sized. The DNA for the CDR3 is TGTGCCAGCAGCTTGGAAAAGAACACCGGGGAGCTGTTTTTT. Protein: CASSLEKNTGELFF. The chain has TRBV7-9 and TRBJ2-2; the D is unclear. Germline V gene data show CDR1 as SEHNR and CDR2 as FQNEAQ (reference sequence). With 3 bases removed from V and 1 base from J, the gap between germline ends came to 6 bases. The CDR3 loop spans 14 amino acids.

The gene calls are TRBV28 and TRBJ2-7; possibly TRBD1 for D (6 bases). The germline CDR1 and CDR2 sequences are MDHEN and SYDVKM. Trimming removed 6 bases at V and 0 bases at J, with 9 bases between. CDR3 length: 13 amino acids. CDR3 sequence reads: CASSGQFSYEQYF. The DNA for the CDR3 is TGTGCCAGCAGCGGACAGTTCTCCTACGAGCAGTACTTC.

The genes are TRBV28 and TRBJ2-5; unclear D gene. CDR1 and CDR2 from the germline V gene are MDHEN and SYDVKM. Trimming shortened V by 5 bases and J by 4 bases, and 14 bases separated the two germline ends. The length of the CDR3 is 14 residues. DNA for the CDR3: TGTGCCAGCAGTCGGACGGGCGGTTCAGAGACCCAGTACTTC. Protein: CASSRTGGSETQYF.

V gene TRBV19 combines with J gene TRBJ2-3; D is ambiguous. This CDR3 comprises 16 residues. Trimming shortened V by 5 bases and J by 0 bases, and 15 bases separated the two germline ends. The germline V gene has CDR1 LNHDA and CDR2 SQIVND (reference sequence). In DNA form, the CDR3 reads TGTGCCAGTAGTCCCCACGGAGAACCTAGCACAGATACGCAGTATTTT. This encodes CASSPHGEPSTDTQYF.